A selection of T cell receptor beta chains follows, all from one sample in a study of blood T cell repertoires in COVID-19. Libraries were prepared by immunoSEQ multiplex PCR; TCRdb keeps only in-frame clonotypes and omits some of them. Counted here are about 330,000 clones, approximately 89% occurring once; the ten biggest clones make up 5.3%. Input material: PBMCs or T cells enriched from blood (not recorded which). The receptor set was obtained from a woman between 25 and 40 years old who had recovered from COVID-19. Both conserved end residues are part of each CDR3. The order of the fields is clone size, J gene, D gene, V gene, CDR3 protein, CDR3 DNA. D genes are given only for firm matches. Clone size, where shown, is once, few, many, or a class for clones that have expanded.

clone_size: NA; j_call: TRBJ2-1; d_call: TRBD2; v_call: TRBV3-1/TRBV3-2; cdr3_aa: CASSQHPSGVQFF; cdr3_nt: TGTGCCAGCAGCCAACACCCTAGCGGGGTGCAGTTCTTC
clone_size: NA; j_call: TRBJ2-3; d_call: TRBD2; v_call: TRBV5-4; cdr3_aa: CASSISHGGGTDTQYF; cdr3_nt: TGTGCCAGCAGTATTAGCCACGGGGGGGGCACAGATACGCAGTATTTT
clone_size: NA; j_call: TRBJ1-4; d_call: NA; v_call: TRBV20-1; cdr3_aa: CSPEVIEKLFF; cdr3_nt: TGCAGCCCCGAGGTGATAGAAAAACTGTTTTTT
clone_size: NA; j_call: TRBJ1-2; d_call: TRBD1; v_call: TRBV5-1; cdr3_aa: CASTEPGQGNYGYTF; cdr3_nt: TGCGCCAGCACCGAGCCGGGACAGGGCAACTATGGCTACACCTTC
clone_size: many; j_call: TRBJ1-5; d_call: TRBD1; v_call: TRBV6-2/TRBV6-3; cdr3_aa: CASSSPPRTGVDQPQHF; cdr3_nt: TGTGCCAGCAGTAGCCCCCCGCGAACAGGGGTTGATCAGCCCCAGCATTTT
clone_size: once; j_call: TRBJ1-3; d_call: TRBD1; v_call: TRBV10-3; cdr3_aa: CAIDQGDSAGNTIYF; cdr3_nt: TGTGCCATCGACCAGGGGGACTCGGCTGGAAACACCATATATTTT
clone_size: NA; j_call: TRBJ1-2; d_call: NA; v_call: TRBV3-1/TRBV3-2; cdr3_aa: CASSQDSGANYGYTF; cdr3_nt: TGTGCCAGCAGCCAAGATTCAGGCGCCAACTATGGCTACACCTTC
clone_size: once; j_call: TRBJ1-2; d_call: TRBD1; v_call: TRBV7-2; cdr3_aa: CASSLGAAGTGNGYTF; cdr3_nt: TGTGCCAGCAGCTTAGGAGCCGCCGGGACAGGGAATGGCTACACCTTC
clone_size: once; j_call: TRBJ1-1; d_call: TRBD1; v_call: TRBV27; cdr3_aa: CASRPGGINTEAFF; cdr3_nt: TGTGCCAGCAGGCCAGGGGGCATAAACACTGAAGCTTTCTTT
clone_size: few; j_call: TRBJ2-7; d_call: NA; v_call: TRBV2; cdr3_aa: CASSERKTGSSYEQYF; cdr3_nt: TGTGCCAGCAGTGAAAGAAAGACAGGAAGCTCCTACGAGCAGTACTTC
clone_size: NA; j_call: TRBJ2-5; d_call: TRBD1; v_call: TRBV7-2; cdr3_aa: CASSSLVGGPEQETQYF; cdr3_nt: TGTGCCAGCAGCTCATTGGTAGGGGGCCCTGAGCAAGAGACCCAGTACTTC